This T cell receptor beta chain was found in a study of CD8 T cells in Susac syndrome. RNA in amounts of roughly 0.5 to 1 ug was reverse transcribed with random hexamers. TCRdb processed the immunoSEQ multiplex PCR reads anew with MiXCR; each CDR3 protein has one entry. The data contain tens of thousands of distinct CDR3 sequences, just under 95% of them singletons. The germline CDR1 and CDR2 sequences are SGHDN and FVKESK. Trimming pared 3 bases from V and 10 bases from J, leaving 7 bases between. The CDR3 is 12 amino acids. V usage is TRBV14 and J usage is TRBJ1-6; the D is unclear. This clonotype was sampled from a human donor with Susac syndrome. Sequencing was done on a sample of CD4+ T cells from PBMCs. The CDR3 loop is CASSQPPSPLHF. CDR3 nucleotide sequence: TGTGCCAGCAGCCAGCCACCCTCACCCCTCCACTTT.